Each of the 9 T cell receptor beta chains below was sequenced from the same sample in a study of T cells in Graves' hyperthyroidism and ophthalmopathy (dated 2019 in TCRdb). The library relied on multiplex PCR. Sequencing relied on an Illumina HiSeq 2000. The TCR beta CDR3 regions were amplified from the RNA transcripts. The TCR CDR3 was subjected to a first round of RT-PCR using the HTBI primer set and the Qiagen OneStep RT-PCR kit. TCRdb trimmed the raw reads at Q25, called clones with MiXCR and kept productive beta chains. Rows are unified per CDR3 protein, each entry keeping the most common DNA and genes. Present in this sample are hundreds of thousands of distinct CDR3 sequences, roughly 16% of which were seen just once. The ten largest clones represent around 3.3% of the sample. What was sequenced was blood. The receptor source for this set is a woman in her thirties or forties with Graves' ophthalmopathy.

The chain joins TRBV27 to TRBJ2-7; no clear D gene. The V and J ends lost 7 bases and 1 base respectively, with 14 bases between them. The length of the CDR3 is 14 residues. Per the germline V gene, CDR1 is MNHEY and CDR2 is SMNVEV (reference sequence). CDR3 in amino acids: CASKPGPESYEQYF. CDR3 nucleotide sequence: TGTGCCAGCAAACCGGGCCCTGAATCCTACGAGCAGTACTTC.

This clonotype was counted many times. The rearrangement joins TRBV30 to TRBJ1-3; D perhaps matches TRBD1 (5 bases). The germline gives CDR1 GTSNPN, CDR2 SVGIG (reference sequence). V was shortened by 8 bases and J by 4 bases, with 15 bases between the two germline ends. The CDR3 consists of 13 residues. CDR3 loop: CAVEKTAGNTIYF. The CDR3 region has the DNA TGTGCCGTCGAGAAGACAGCAGGAAACACCATATATTTT.

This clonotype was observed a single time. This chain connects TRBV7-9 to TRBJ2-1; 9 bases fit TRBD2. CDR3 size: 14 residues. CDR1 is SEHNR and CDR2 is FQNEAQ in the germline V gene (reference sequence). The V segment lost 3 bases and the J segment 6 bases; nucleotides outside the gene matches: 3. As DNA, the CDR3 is TGTGCCAGCAGCTTGCGGGAGGGCCGCAATGAGCAGTTCTTC. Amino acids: CASSLREGRNEQFF. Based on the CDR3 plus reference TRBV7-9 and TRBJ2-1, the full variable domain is DTGVSQNPRHKITKRGQNVTFRCDPISEHNRLYWYRQTLGQGPEFLTYFQNEAQLEKSRLLSDRFSAERPKGSFSTLEIQRTEQGDSAMYLCASSLREGRNEQFFGPGTRLTVL.

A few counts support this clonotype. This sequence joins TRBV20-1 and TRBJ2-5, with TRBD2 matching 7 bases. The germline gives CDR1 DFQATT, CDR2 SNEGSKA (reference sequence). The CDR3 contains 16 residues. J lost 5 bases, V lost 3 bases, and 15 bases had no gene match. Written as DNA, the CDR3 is TGCAGTGCTAGCGTCCTGAGCGGGATATTAAGGGAGACCCAGTACTTC. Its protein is CSASVLSGILRETQYF.

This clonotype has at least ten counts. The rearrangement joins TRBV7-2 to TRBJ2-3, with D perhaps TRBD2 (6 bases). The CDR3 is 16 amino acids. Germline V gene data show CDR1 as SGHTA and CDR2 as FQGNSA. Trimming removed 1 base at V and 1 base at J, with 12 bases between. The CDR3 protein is CASSLVVLAGTDTQYF. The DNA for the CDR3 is TGTGCCAGCAGCTTAGTTGTACTAGCAGGCACAGATACGCAGTATTTT.

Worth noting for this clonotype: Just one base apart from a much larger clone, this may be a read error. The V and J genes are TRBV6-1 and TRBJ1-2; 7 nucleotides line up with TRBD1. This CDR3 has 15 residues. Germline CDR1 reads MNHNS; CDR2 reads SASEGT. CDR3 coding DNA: TGTGCCACCAGTGAGCCCGGGACAGCTGGCTATGGCTACACCTTC. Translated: CATSEPGTAGYGYTF.

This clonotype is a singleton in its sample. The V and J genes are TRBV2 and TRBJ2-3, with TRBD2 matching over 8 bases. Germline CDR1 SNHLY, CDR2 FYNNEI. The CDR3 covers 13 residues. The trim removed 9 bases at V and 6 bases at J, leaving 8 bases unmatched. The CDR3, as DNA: TGTGCCAGTTTGTCGGGGGGGCGCGATACGCAGTATTTT. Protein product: CASLSGGRDTQYF. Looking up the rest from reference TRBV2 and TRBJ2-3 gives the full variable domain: EPEVTQTPSHQVTQMGQEVILRCVPISNHLYFYWYRQILGQKVEFLVSFYNNEISEKSEIFDDQFSVERPDGSNFTLKIRSTKLEDSAMYFCASLSGGRDTQYFGPGTRLTVL.

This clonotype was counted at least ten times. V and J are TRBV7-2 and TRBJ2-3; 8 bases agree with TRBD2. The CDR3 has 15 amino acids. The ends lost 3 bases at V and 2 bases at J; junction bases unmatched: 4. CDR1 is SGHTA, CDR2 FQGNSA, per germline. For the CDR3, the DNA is TGTGCCAGCAGCTTGTTCGGGGGGGACACAGATACGCAGTATTTT. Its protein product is CASSLFGGDTDTQYF.

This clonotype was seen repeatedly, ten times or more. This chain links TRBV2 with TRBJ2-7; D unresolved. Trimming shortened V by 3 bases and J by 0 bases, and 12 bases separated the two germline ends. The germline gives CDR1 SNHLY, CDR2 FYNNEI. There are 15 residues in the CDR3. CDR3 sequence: CASSDWQTSSYEQYF. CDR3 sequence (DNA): TGTGCCAGCAGTGACTGGCAGACCAGCTCCTACGAGCAGTACTTC.